The next 25 T cell receptor beta chains were all read from a single sample in a study of T cells after yellow fever vaccination. TCRdb re-analysed the 5' RACE reads in MiXCR, keeping a single row per CDR3 protein. The repertoire holds more than 20,000 distinct CDR3 sequences, under 5.5% seen once, with over 9.5% in the top ten. The source was PBMCs, either bulk or a sorted T-cell subset (CD4+, CD8+, memory, or dextramer-sorted; not recorded which), collected 15 days after the yellow fever booster vaccination. These TCRs come from a man aged 30 to 45 who received the YFV17D yellow fever vaccine.

This clonotype occurred many times. The genes are TRBV27 and TRBJ1-6; D gene uncertain. V dropped 9 bases and J dropped 1 base, with 10 bases sitting between them. Germline CDR1 and CDR2: MNHEY and SMNVEV (reference sequence). This CDR3 spans 14 amino acids. The CDR3 DNA reads as TGTGCCAGTACCCCTGGATCCTATAATTCACCCCTCCACTTT. Its translation: CASTPGSYNSPLHF.

This clonotype was detected many times. The chain recombines TRBV5-1 with TRBJ2-3; D could derive from TRBD1 or TRBD2 (5 bases each). Germline V gene lookup returns CDR1 SGHRS and CDR2 YFSETQ. This CDR3 contains 14 residues. The ends were cut back, 0 bases at V and 2 bases at J, with 7 bases in the middle. The CDR3 coding sequence is TGCGCCAGCAGCTTGGGGGACGACACAGATACGCAGTATTTT. Protein sequence: CASSLGDDTDTQYF.

This clonotype was seen a few times. The V call is TRBV10-3, the J call TRBJ2-2; 7 nucleotides match TRBD1. The CDR3 runs 15 residues. Per the germline V gene, CDR1 is ENHRY and CDR2 is SYGVKD. V shed 2 bases and J 6 bases; nucleotides not matched to a gene: 6. The CDR3 reads CAISEEGALSGELFF. For the CDR3, the DNA is TGTGCCATCAGTGAGGAGGGGGCTTTATCCGGGGAGCTGTTTTTT.

This clonotype has at least ten counts. This rearrangement joins TRBV20-1 to TRBJ2-1; 12 bases agree with TRBD2. This CDR3 is built from 14 residues. Germline values: CDR1 DFQATT, CDR2 SNEGSKA (reference sequence). J lost 9 bases, V lost 3 bases, and 6 bases had no gene match. In DNA, the CDR3 is TGCAGTGCTAGTTTGACTAGCGGGAGAGGTGAGCAGTTCTTC. Protein product: CSASLTSGRGEQFF.

This clonotype has ten or more counts. The rearrangement uses TRBV21-1 and TRBJ2-7; no check of the table's D call, TRBD2, against the DNA was made. TRBV21-1 is a pseudogene segment. The CDR3 has 13 amino acids. The CDR3 coding sequence is TGTGCCAGCAGCAAGATGACTAGCCGGAGGCAGTACTTC. As protein: CASSKMTSRRQYF.

This clonotype was found many times. V usage is TRBV23-1 and J usage is TRBJ2-1; TRBD2 agrees at 8 bases. TRBV23-1 is designated an ORF whose function remains uncertain. Trimming at V came to 8 bases and at J to 10 bases, leaving 16 bases not matched to a gene. This CDR3 is 15 amino acids long. Written as DNA, the CDR3 is TGCGCCAGCCCCTCGGGGAGCGGGGGAGGCCTAGAGCAGTTCTTC. Protein: CASPSGSGGGLEQFF.

By share of the sample, this clonotype is medium-sized. The rearrangement joins TRBV24-1 to TRBJ2-1, with TRBD1 identical over 10 bases. This CDR3 region has 13 residues. J was trimmed by 4 bases and V by 9 bases; bases with no gene match: 2. Per germline, CDR1 KGHDR and CDR2 SFDVKD. The CDR3 reads CATRDRGYNEQFF. The CDR3 coding sequence is TGTGCCACCCGGGACAGGGGATACAATGAGCAGTTCTTC.

In this sample, this clonotype turned up many times. The gene calls are TRBV28 and TRBJ1-4; no definite D call. Trimming pared 6 bases from V and 7 bases from J, leaving 9 bases between. The length of the CDR3 is 12 residues. The germline gives CDR1 MDHEN, CDR2 SYDVKM. This chain's CDR3 is CASSPASEKLFF. The CDR3 DNA reads TGTGCCAGCAGCCCCGCATCTGAAAAACTGTTTTTT. Looking up the rest from reference TRBV28 and TRBJ1-4 gives the full variable domain: DVKVTQSSRYLVKRTGEKVFLECVQDMDHENMFWYRQDPGLGLRLIYFSYDVKMKEKGDIPEGYSVSREKKERFSLILESASTNQTSMYLCASSPASEKLFFGSGTQLSVL.

This clonotype was recorded at least ten times. The chain is built from TRBV6-5 and TRBJ2-5; the D gene is possibly TRBD2 (6 bases). The length of the CDR3 is 12 residues. Germline CDR1 MNHEY, CDR2 SVGAGI. The V end lost 6 bases, the J end lost 7 bases, and 12 bases lay between the germline ends. The CDR3 loop is CASSPAGMTQYF. CDR3 coding DNA: TGTGCCAGCAGCCCGGCGGGGATGACCCAGTACTTC.

This clonotype showed up many times. V gene TRBV12-3 or TRBV12-4 combines with J gene TRBJ1-3; D is ambiguous. This CDR3 contains 12 residues. Trimming shortened V by 7 bases and J by 7 bases, and 11 bases separated the two germline ends. The CDR3 bases are TGTGCCAGCACCCCGAGACGTAACACCATATATTTT. It specifies CASTPRRNTIYF.

This clonotype was recorded many times. The chain carries TRBV20-1 and TRBJ1-6, with D possibly TRBD1 on 6 matching bases. The V and J ends lost 1 base and 0 bases respectively, with 13 bases between them. Looked up from germline, CDR1 is DFQATT and CDR2 is SNEGSKA (reference sequence). The CDR3 totals 17 residues. CDR3 DNA sequence: TGCAGTGCTAGAGTTGACAGGAAGAGCTCCTATAATTCACCCCTCCACTTT. This codes for CSARVDRKSSYNSPLHF.

This clonotype was detected many times. The rearrangement links TRBV29-1 to TRBJ2-2; TRBD1 matches 8 bases. Trimming took 8 bases from V and 4 from J; bases not matched to a gene: 6. CDR1 is SQVTM, CDR2 ANQGSEA, per germline. The CDR3 extends over 13 amino acids. CDR3 residues: CSTTGVRTGELFF. The CDR3 DNA reads as TGCAGCACGACAGGGGTTCGCACCGGGGAGCTGTTTTTT.

This clonotype was counted at least ten times. This rearrangement joins TRBV25-1 to TRBJ2-7; 10 bases map to TRBD1. Germline CDR1 reads MGHDK; CDR2 reads SYGVNS. Germline trimming cut 3 bases from V and 4 bases from J; bases unmatched to any gene: 3. This CDR3 has 14 amino acids. CDR3 amino acids: CASSEGQGRYEQYF. The CDR3 DNA follows: TGTGCCAGCAGTGAGGGACAGGGGAGGTACGAGCAGTACTTC.

This clonotype was detected many times. The chain links TRBV7-9 to TRBJ2-1; D is ambiguous. The germline V gene has CDR1 SEHNR and CDR2 FQNEAQ (reference sequence). V gave up 5 bases and J gave up 3 bases, with 5 bases separating them. CDR3 length: 12 residues. This CDR3 reads CASSEDYNEQFF. The CDR3 bases are TGTGCCAGCAGCGAGGACTACAATGAGCAGTTCTTC.

This clonotype was recorded at least ten times. The chain carries TRBV6-6 and TRBJ2-3, with unresolved D. V lost 10 bases and J 5 bases, leaving 10 bases between the germline ends. Germline CDR1 and CDR2: MNHNY and SVGAGI (reference sequence). The length of the CDR3 is 11 residues. CDR3 in DNA: TGTGCCACCTTCTGGGGAGATACGCAGTATTTT. Translating gives CATFWGDTQYF.

This clonotype was picked up many times. This chain uses TRBV20-1 with TRBJ2-7, with 10 bases fitting TRBD1. The CDR3 spans 12 residues. Losses at the gene ends were 7 bases for V and 2 bases for J; bases not matched to a gene: 2. Germline CDR1 reads DFQATT; CDR2 reads SNEGSKA (reference sequence). In DNA form, the CDR3 reads TGCAGTGTCGGACAGGGGGCCTACGAGCAGTACTTC. Translation: CSVGQGAYEQYF.

This clonotype was picked up many times. The rearrangement joins TRBV20-1 to TRBJ2-5; perhaps D is TRBD1 or TRBD2 (5 bases each). The CDR3 is 13 amino acids. CDR1 and CDR2 (germline): DFQATT, SNEGSKA (reference sequence). V was shortened by 5 bases and J by 6 bases, with 16 bases between the two germline ends. This CDR3 is CSAPGHGGQTQYF. The CDR3 DNA is TGCAGTGCTCCTGGACACGGCGGGCAGACCCAGTACTTC.

Worth noting for this clonotype: The junction departs from germline at one end; a sequencing error may be responsible. The chain uses TRBV3-1 and TRBJ2-3; no reliable D call. Germline CDR1 LGHDT, CDR2 YNNKEL (reference sequence). The CDR3 consists of 15 residues. CDR3 bases: TGTGCCAGCTGCCAGCCGGGCCCCGGCACACATACGCAGTATTTT. Amino acids: CASCQPGPGTHTQYF.

This clonotype was counted at least ten times. The chain links TRBV10-3 to TRBJ1-1; D gene uncertain. Trimming took 9 bases from V and 0 from J, leaving 11 bases between them. CDR1 and CDR2 (germline): ENHRY, SYGVKD. The CDR3 runs to 13 residues. For the CDR3, the DNA is TGTGCCATTAAGGTTGGCATGAACACTGAAGCTTTCTTT. Translating gives CAIKVGMNTEAFF.

Of note for this clonotype: Given a much more abundant clone one base away, this may be a read error. This sequence joins TRBV12-3 or TRBV12-4 and TRBJ2-7; perhaps TRBD1 as D (6 bases). V lost 4 bases and J 8 bases, leaving 9 bases between the germline ends. The CDR3 totals 11 residues. The CDR3 protein is CASSYTGQQYF. CDR3 DNA sequence: TGTGCCAGCAGTTATACAGGGCAGCAGTACTTC.

The sample holds many counts of this clonotype. This sequence joins TRBV20-1 and TRBJ2-1; D is unclear. The V gene's germline CDR1 is DFQATT and CDR2 SNEGSKA (reference sequence). The CDR3 is 12 residues long. Deletions cut 2 bases from V and 9 bases from J, with 11 bases between. CDR3 loop: CSARSLAVEQFF. In nucleotides, the CDR3 is TGCAGTGCTAGATCCCTGGCCGTTGAGCAGTTCTTC.

In this sample, this clonotype turned up many times. This chain joins TRBV19 and TRBJ1-5, with D possibly being TRBD1 (5 bases). This CDR3 contains 14 residues. Trimming shortened V by 5 bases and J by 1 base, and 9 bases separated the two germline ends. Per the germline V gene, CDR1 is LNHDA and CDR2 is SQIVND (reference sequence). CDR3 nucleotides: TGTGCCAGTAGTTTGGGGGACAGCAATCAGCCCCAGCATTTT. This gives the protein CASSLGDSNQPQHF. Variable domain in full (rest from reference TRBV19 and TRBJ1-5): DGGITQSPKYLFRKEGQNVTLSCEQNLNHDAMYWYRQDPGQGLRLIYYSQIVNDFQKGDIAEGYSVSREKKESFPLTVTSAQKNPTAFYLCASSLGDSNQPQHFGDGTRLSIL.

In this sample, this clonotype turned up many times. The chain joins TRBV28 to TRBJ2-2; 8 bases align to TRBD2. The trim removed 6 bases at V and 9 bases at J, leaving 12 bases unmatched. The CDR3 totals 15 residues. Per the germline V gene, CDR1 is MDHEN and CDR2 is SYDVKM. CDR3 amino acids: CASSSTGGRSRELFF. The CDR3 DNA reads TGTGCCAGCAGCTCAACGGGAGGGCGTAGTCGGGAGCTGTTTTTT.

This clonotype was seen repeatedly, ten times or more. V gene TRBV6-2 or TRBV6-3 combines with J gene TRBJ2-1; D may be TRBD2 (5 bases). The CDR3 is 14 residues long. The V end lost 6 bases, the J end lost 5 bases, and 14 bases lay between the germline ends. CDR1 is MNHEY and CDR2 is SVGEGT in the germline V gene. The CDR3 protein is CASRAERLNNEQFF. CDR3 sequence (DNA): TGTGCCAGCAGGGCTGAGCGGCTAAACAATGAGCAGTTCTTC.

This clonotype was picked up many times. This chain links TRBV20-1 with TRBJ2-1; the D gene is possibly TRBD2 (5 bases). This CDR3 is built from 14 residues. V was clipped by 1 base and J by 6 bases, with 13 bases between them. CDR1 and CDR2 (germline): DFQATT, SNEGSKA (reference sequence). CDR3 nucleotides: TGCAGTGCTAGAGGCGGGCCCGGACTCAATGAGCAGTTCTTC. It specifies CSARGGPGLNEQFF.